This T cell receptor beta chain was profiled in a study of blood T cell repertoires in COVID-19. Study in general: T cells, B-cell-depleted T cells, or PBMCs supplied cDNA or gDNA.

Assignment of participants to cohorts was predicated upon participant-reported clinical history. In Cohort 3, a recovered donor had either two negative PCRs, clearance, or symptom resolution. This table comes from immunoSEQ multiplex PCR, and its TCRdb copy is limited to in-frame clones, with some not included. The sample has over 200,000 clones, 85% seen once; the top ten hold approximately 18%. CDR1 SQVTM and CDR2 ANQGSEA come from the germline V gene. Trimming left V 4 bases short and J 3 bases short, with 9 bases between. The CDR3 is 13 amino acids. The sequence was obtained from a man in his forties who had recovered from COVID-19. The sample was PBMCs or T cells enriched from blood (not recorded which). The chain joins TRBV29-1 to TRBJ1-4; no clear D. The CDR3 region is CSVAGSSNEKLFF. For the CDR3, the DNA is TGCAGCGTTGCGGGGTCATCTAATGAAAAACTGTTTTTT.